This T cell receptor beta chain comes out of a study of T cell responses to AZD1222 COVID-19 vaccine. Clones were sequenced by immunoSEQ multiplex PCR, and TCRdb holds only the in-frame ones, with some missing. This sample yields about 100,000 clones, of which more than 70% are seen a single time; around 4.4% belongs to the top ten. A note on this clone: As yet, its antigen is unknown.

CDR3 length: 11 amino acids. Losses at the gene ends were 5 bases for V and 13 bases for J; bases not matched to a gene: 7. Study findings and constraints: Repertoire collection took place solely once the T cell response had peaked. Close to half of all spike-specific TCRs reportedly target regions of the variants that are unmutated. Only a handful of AZD1222 recipients tested seropositive at baseline.

This sample comprised peripheral blood, obtained on day 0 of MenACWY control vaccination. The chain links TRBV12-3 or TRBV12-4 to TRBJ1-1, with 7 bases that match TRBD1. The clonotype originates from an adult in good health. The CDR3 region is CASSPGQRVFF. In DNA, the CDR3 is TGTGCCAGCAGTCCGGGACAGAGGGTTTTCTTT.